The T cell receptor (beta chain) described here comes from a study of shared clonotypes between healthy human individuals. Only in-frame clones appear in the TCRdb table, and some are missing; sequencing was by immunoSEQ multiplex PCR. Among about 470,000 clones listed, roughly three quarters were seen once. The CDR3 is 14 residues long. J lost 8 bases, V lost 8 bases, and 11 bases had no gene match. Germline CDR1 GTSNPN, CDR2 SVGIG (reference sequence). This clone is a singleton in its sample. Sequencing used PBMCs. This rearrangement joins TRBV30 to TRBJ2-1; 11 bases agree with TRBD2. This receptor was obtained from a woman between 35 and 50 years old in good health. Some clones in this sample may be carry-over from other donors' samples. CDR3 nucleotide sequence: TGTGCCCACGCGCGAGGACTAGCGGGCGATGAGCAGTTCTTC. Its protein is CAHARGLAGDEQFF.